These 16 T cell receptor beta chains originate from one sample sequenced in a study of blood T cell repertoires in COVID-19. The protocol was immunoSEQ multiplex PCR, while the TCRdb copy is restricted to in-frame clones and leaves out a portion. The sample has just over 60,000 clones, 65% to 80% seen once; the top ten hold around a sixth. Material for sequencing was peripheral blood. The origin of the receptors is a man aged 55-75 years with acute or convalescent COVID-19.

The rearrangement joins TRBV6-5 to TRBJ1-5; D perhaps matches TRBD1 (5 bases). This CDR3 has 13 residues. V was pared by 6 bases and J by 4 bases, with 10 bases between. Germline V gives CDR1 MNHEY, CDR2 SVGAGI. CDR3 nucleotide sequence: TGTGCCAGCAGCCCAGGGTGGAATCAGCCCCAGCATTTT. Protein sequence: CASSPGWNQPQHF.

The gene calls are TRBV6-2 or TRBV6-3 and TRBJ2-1; no reliable D call. The germline V gene encodes CDR1 MNHEY and CDR2 SVGEGT. The CDR3 totals 15 residues. Trimming removed 6 bases from V and 2 bases from J, with 14 bases in between. The CDR3 is CASSRARPPYNEQFF. For the CDR3, the DNA is TGTGCCAGCAGCCGGGCACGTCCCCCCTACAATGAGCAGTTCTTC.

This clone was counted between two and nine times. DNA of the CDR3: TGTGCCAGCAGCTTAGATAGCGGCTGGGCAGATACGCAGTATTTT. The encoded protein is CASSLDSGWADTQYF. This chain joins TRBV7-8 and TRBJ2-3; D perhaps matches TRBD2 (6 bases). The CDR3 runs to 15 residues. In germline, CDR1 is SGHVS, CDR2 FQNEAQ. Between the trimmed V and J ends, which lost 1 base and 4 bases, there was a span of 12 bases.

The chain carries TRBV6-2 or TRBV6-3 and TRBJ1-1, with 8 bases that match TRBD1. Per germline, CDR1 MNHEY and CDR2 SVGEGT. This CDR3 has 15 residues. V was clipped by 2 bases and J by 10 bases; unmatched bases: 12. The CDR3 loop is CASSYPTGAQKTAFF. The DNA of the CDR3 is TGTGCCAGCAGTTACCCGACAGGGGCCCAAAAAACAGCTTTCTTT.

The chain employs TRBV5-1 and TRBJ2-7; TRBD2 matches 8 bases. CDR3 length equals 13 residues. With V trimmed by 3 bases and J by 5 bases, 4 bases remained unmatched. From germline, CDR1 is SGHRS and CDR2 YFSETQ. CDR3 sequence: CASSSGGPHEQYF. CDR3 bases: TGCGCCAGCAGCTCGGGAGGGCCCCACGAGCAGTACTTC.

The chain couples TRBV19 to TRBJ2-5, with D maybe TRBD1 (6 bases). The CDR3 loop spans 17 amino acids. V gave up 5 bases and J gave up 5 bases, with 24 bases separating them. Germline CDR1 and CDR2: LNHDA and SQIVND (reference sequence). CDR3 in DNA: TGTGCCAGTAGTGCACTCCGGGACACTTTTAGTCGGGAGACCCAGTACTTC. Its protein product is CASSALRDTFSRETQYF. Drawing the rest from reference TRBV19 and TRBJ2-5, the complete variable domain is DGGITQSPKYLFRKEGQNVTLSCEQNLNHDAMYWYRQDPGQGLRLIYYSQIVNDFQKGDIAEGYSVSREKKESFPLTVTSAQKNPTAFYLCASSALRDTFSRETQYFGPGTRLLVL.

The rearrangement joins TRBV19 to TRBJ1-2; D gene unclear. There are 11 residues in the CDR3. In germline, CDR1 is LNHDA, CDR2 SQIVND (reference sequence). Trimming cost V 7 bases and J 1 base, with 4 bases left between them. CDR3 sequence reads: CASNGNYGYTF. CDR3 DNA sequence: TGTGCCAGTAACGGTAACTATGGCTACACCTTC.

This chain links TRBV5-1 with TRBJ1-3, with TRBD1 identical over 7 bases. V lost 5 bases and J lost 0; bases outside the gene matches: 2. Germline CDR1 reads SGHRS; CDR2 reads YFSETQ. CDR3 length: 14 amino acids. CDR3 bases: TGCGCCAGCAGTTGGGACAGCTCTGGAAACACCATATATTTT. This codes for CASSWDSSGNTIYF.

Only one count was recorded for this clone. The chain couples TRBV19 to TRBJ2-7; D perhaps matches TRBD1 (5 bases). The CDR3 consists of 13 residues. The V end lost 7 bases, the J end lost 3 bases, and 13 bases lay between the germline ends. Germline lookup yields CDR1 LNHDA and CDR2 SQIVND (reference sequence). The CDR3 DNA reads as TGTGCCAGTACAAAGGGGTTCGGCTACGAGCAGTACTTC. Amino acids: CASTKGFGYEQYF.

This chain links TRBV7-9 with TRBJ2-7; perhaps TRBD1 as D (5 bases). Trimming removed 6 bases at V and 6 bases at J, with 15 bases between. Germline V gene data show CDR1 as SEHNR and CDR2 as FQNEAQ (reference sequence). This CDR3 has 13 amino acids. CDR3 bases: TGTGCCAGCAGTCCCCAGGGAACTGGCGAGCAGTACTTC. Translating it yields CASSPQGTGEQYF.

V and J are TRBV6-5 and TRBJ1-6; possible D gene TRBD1, 6 bases. Trimming took 6 bases from V and 6 from J, leaving 9 bases between them. The length of the CDR3 is 13 residues. The germline gives CDR1 MNHEY, CDR2 SVGAGI. CDR3 loop: CASSRDINSPLHF. The CDR3 DNA follows: TGTGCCAGCAGCCGGGACATTAATTCACCCCTCCACTTT.

V usage is TRBV7-9 and J usage is TRBJ1-1, with TRBD1 identical over 8 bases. The CDR3 covers 13 residues. The junction had 6 bases not matched to a gene; V was cut back by 1 base and J by 11 bases. Per germline, CDR1 SEHNR and CDR2 FQNEAQ (reference sequence). In nucleotides, the CDR3 is TGTGCCAGCAGCTTAGTCGGGGGACAGGATGCTTTCTTT. It codes for CASSLVGGQDAFF.

The chain recombines TRBV6-2 or TRBV6-3 with TRBJ2-1; TRBD2 is a possible D gene (5 bases). V was clipped by 0 bases and J by 8 bases, with 8 bases between them. CDR3 length: 13 amino acids. Per the germline V gene, CDR1 is MNHEY and CDR2 is SVGEGT. CDR3 amino acids: CASSYSASHEQFF. The CDR3 nucleotides are TGTGCCAGCAGTTACTCGGCTAGCCATGAGCAGTTCTTC.

The chain recombines TRBV27 with TRBJ2-1; 10 positions agree with TRBD1. The germline CDR1 and CDR2 sequences are MNHEY and SMNVEV (reference sequence). Losses at the gene ends were 5 bases for V and 3 bases for J; bases not matched to a gene: 4. This CDR3 contains 15 residues. The CDR3: CASSPTGGLYNEQFF. For the CDR3, the DNA is TGTGCCAGCAGTCCGACAGGGGGCCTCTACAATGAGCAGTTCTTC.

The genes are TRBV6-2 or TRBV6-3 and TRBJ1-5, with a tentative D call TRBD1 (6 bases). Per the germline V gene, CDR1 is MNHEY and CDR2 is SVGEGT. The CDR3 is 14 residues long. V lost 0 bases, J lost 5 bases, and 8 bases lay in between. As DNA, the CDR3 is TGTGCCAGCAGTTACTCGAACAGGGATCAGCCCCAGCATTTT. Amino acid sequence: CASSYSNRDQPQHF.

The chain joins TRBV28 to TRBJ2-1, with 15 bases identical to TRBD2. Germline V CDR1 and CDR2: MDHEN, SYDVKM. This CDR3 contains 19 residues. V was clipped by 5 bases and J by 0 bases; unmatched bases: 8. The CDR3 region is CASSPRTSGRGSSYNEQFF. CDR3 nucleotide sequence: TGTGCCAGCAGTCCGAGGACTAGCGGGAGGGGGAGCTCCTACAATGAGCAGTTCTTC.